This TCR beta chain was captured in a study of PD-L1 blockade in urothelial cancer. Study-wide context: It was in 2014 that patients started atezolizumab at 1,200 mg intravenously every 3 weeks.

Synthetically made TCR analog templates were put into each PCR as spikes. Profiled with immunoSEQ multiplex PCR; TCRdb holds only in-frame clones, not every one. The table has some 100,000 clones, approximately 91% seen once; the top ten hold 0.75% to 0.95%. The CDR3 has 15 amino acids. The chain is built from TRBV7-5 and TRBJ2-7; the D call in the table, TRBD2, was not verified against the DNA. TRBV7-5 is a recognized pseudogene. The sequenced sample was PBMCs, obtained around atezolizumab (anti-PD-L1) treatment. The TCR sequence derives from a woman older than 75 with urothelial cancer. This CDR3 reads CVRRPNGLVIHEQYF. The CDR3 DNA follows: TGTGTCAGAAGACCAAACGGACTAGTGATCCACGAGCAGTACTTC.